What follows is one TCR beta chain and its context. The antigen is unknown. The sample originates from a study of glioma-infiltrating T cells after dendritic cell vaccination. Study observations and caveats: Few patients contributed both blood and tumor specimens.

The germline V gene has CDR1 SGHRS and CDR2 YFSETQ. With 4 bases clipped from V and 0 bases from J, the junction kept 10 bases outside the gene matches. The CDR3 has 16 residues. The PCR used 60 V beta and 13 J beta primers. Generated by immunoSEQ multiplex PCR, the TCRdb table keeps only in-frame clones and is missing some. The profile shows some 73,000 clones, roughly four fifths of them singletons. V and J are TRBV5-1 and TRBJ2-7, with 7 bases lining up with TRBD1. The clonotype was recovered from a human donor with glioblastoma. The starting material was blood, obtained before dendritic cell vaccination. CDR3 in DNA: TGCGCCAGCAGCCCTTCAGGGGGTGCGATCTCCTACGAGCAGTACGTC. Encoded protein: CASSPSGGAISYEQYV.